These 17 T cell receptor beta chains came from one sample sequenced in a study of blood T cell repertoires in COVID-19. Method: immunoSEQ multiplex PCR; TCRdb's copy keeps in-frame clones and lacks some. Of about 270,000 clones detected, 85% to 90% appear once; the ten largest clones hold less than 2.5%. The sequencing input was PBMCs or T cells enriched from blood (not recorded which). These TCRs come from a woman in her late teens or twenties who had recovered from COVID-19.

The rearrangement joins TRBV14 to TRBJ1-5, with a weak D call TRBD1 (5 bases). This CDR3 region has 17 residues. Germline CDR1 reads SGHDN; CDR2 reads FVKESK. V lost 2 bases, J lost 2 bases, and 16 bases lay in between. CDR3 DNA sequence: TGTGCCAGCAGCCAAAAACGCGGGGGTCCCGGCAATCAGCCCCAGCATTTT. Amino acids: CASSQKRGGPGNQPQHF.

CDR3 residues: CASSVGAIGLAGPGANVLTF. The CDR3 nucleotides are TGTGCCAGCAGCGTAGGTGCCATCGGACTAGCGGGACCTGGGGCCAACGTCCTGACTTTC. The chain employs TRBV9 and TRBJ2-6, with 12 bases aligning to TRBD2. The CDR3 contains 20 residues. Trimming took 0 bases from V and 2 from J; bases not matched to a gene: 9. Germline assignment: CDR1 SGDLS and CDR2 YYNGEE.

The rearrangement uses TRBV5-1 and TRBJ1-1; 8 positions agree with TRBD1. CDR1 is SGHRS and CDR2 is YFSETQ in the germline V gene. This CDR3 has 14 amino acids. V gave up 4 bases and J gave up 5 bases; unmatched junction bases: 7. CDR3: CASSPPGGGTEAFF. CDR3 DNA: TGCGCCAGCAGCCCTCCAGGGGGCGGGACTGAAGCTTTCTTT.

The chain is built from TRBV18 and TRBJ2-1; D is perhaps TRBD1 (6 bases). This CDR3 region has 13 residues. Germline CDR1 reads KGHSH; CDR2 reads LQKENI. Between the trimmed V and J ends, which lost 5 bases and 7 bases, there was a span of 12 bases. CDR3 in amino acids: CASSNRVGNEQFF. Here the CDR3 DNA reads TGTGCCAGCTCAAACAGGGTCGGGAATGAGCAGTTCTTC.

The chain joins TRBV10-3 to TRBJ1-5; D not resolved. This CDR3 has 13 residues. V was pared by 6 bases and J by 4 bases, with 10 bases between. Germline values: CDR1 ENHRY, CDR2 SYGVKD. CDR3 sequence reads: CAIRPTLNQPQHF. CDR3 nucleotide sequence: TGTGCCATCAGGCCTACTCTTAATCAGCCCCAGCATTTT.

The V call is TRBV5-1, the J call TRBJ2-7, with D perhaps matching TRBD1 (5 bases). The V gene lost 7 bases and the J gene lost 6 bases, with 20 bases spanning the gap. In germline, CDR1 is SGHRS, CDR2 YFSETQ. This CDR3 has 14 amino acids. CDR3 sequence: CASRRSGLGAEQYF. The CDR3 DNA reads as TGCGCCAGCCGGCGGTCGGGCTTAGGGGCCGAGCAGTACTTC.

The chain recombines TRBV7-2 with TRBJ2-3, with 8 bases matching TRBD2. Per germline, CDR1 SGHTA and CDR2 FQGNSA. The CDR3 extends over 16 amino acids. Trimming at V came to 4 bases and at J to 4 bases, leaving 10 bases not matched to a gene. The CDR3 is CASSWATSVDSDTQYF. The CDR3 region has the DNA TGTGCCAGCAGCTGGGCGACTAGCGTGGATTCAGATACGCAGTATTTT.

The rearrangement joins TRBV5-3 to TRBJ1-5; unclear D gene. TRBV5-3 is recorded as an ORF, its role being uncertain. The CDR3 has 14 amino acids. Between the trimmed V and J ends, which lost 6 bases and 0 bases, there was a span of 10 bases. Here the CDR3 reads CARKAAYSNQPQHF. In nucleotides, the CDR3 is TGTGCCAGAAAGGCGGCTTATAGCAATCAGCCCCAGCATTTT.

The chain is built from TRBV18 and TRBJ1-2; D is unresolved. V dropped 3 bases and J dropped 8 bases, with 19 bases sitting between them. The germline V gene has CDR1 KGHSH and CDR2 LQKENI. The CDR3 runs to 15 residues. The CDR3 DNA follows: TGTGCCAGCTCACCCCGGAGTTCTATGGATGTAGGCTACACCTTC. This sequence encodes CASSPRSSMDVGYTF.

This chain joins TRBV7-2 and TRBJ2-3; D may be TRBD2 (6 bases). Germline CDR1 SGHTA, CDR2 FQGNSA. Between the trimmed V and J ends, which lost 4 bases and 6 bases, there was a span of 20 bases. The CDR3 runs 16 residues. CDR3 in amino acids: CASSWSANLGRDTQYF. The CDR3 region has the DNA TGTGCCAGCAGCTGGAGCGCCAACCTGGGGAGGGATACGCAGTATTTT.

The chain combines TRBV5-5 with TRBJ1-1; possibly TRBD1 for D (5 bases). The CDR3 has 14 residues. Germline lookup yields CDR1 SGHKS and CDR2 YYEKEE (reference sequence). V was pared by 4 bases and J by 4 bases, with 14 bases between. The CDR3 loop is CASSPVGGSTEAFF. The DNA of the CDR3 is TGTGCCAGCAGCCCAGTGGGGGGGTCCACTGAAGCTTTCTTT.

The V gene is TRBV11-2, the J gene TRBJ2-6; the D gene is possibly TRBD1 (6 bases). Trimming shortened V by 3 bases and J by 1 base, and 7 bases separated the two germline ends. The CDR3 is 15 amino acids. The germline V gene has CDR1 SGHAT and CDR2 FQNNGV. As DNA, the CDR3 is TGTGCCAGCAGCTTCAGGGGATCTGGGGCCAACGTCCTGACTTTC. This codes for CASSFRGSGANVLTF. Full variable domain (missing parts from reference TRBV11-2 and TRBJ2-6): EAGVAQSPRYKIIEKRQSVAFWCNPISGHATLYWYQQILGQGPKLLIQFQNNGVVDDSQLPKDRFSAERLKGVDSTLKIQPAKLEDSAVYLCASSFRGSGANVLTFGAGSRLTVL.

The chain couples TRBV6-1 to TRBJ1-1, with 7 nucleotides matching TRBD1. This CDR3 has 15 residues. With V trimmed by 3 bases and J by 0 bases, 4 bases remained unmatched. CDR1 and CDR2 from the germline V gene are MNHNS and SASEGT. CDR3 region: CASSDPGTVNTEAFF. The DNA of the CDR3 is TGTGCCAGCAGTGACCCAGGGACAGTGAACACTGAAGCTTTCTTT.

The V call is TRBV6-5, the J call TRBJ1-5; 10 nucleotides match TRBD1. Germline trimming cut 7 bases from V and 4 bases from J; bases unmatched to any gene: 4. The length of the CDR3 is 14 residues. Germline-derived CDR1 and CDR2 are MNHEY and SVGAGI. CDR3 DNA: TGTGCCAGCACCGGGACAGGGGCAAATCAGCCCCAGCATTTT. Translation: CASTGTGANQPQHF.

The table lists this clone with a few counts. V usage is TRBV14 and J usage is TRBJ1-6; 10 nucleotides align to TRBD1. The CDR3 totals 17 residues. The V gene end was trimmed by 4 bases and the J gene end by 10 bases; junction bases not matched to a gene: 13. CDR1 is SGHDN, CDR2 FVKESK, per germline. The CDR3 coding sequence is TGTGCCAGCAGCCTTCACAGGACAGGGGGTTTTCGGTCACCCCTCCACTTT. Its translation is CASSLHRTGGFRSPLHF.

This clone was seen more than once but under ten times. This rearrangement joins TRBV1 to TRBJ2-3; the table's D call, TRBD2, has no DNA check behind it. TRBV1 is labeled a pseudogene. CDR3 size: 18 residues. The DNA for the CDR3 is TGCACCAGCAGCCTCCTAGGCCTAGACGCCGGCGTGGCAGATACGCAGTATTTT. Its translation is CTSSLLGLDAGVADTQYF.

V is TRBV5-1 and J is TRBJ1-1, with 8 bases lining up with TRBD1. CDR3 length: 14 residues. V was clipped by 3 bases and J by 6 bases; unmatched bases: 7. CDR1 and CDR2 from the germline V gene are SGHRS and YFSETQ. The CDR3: CASSSADRGPEAFF. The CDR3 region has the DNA TGCGCCAGCAGCTCCGCCGACAGGGGCCCTGAAGCTTTCTTT.